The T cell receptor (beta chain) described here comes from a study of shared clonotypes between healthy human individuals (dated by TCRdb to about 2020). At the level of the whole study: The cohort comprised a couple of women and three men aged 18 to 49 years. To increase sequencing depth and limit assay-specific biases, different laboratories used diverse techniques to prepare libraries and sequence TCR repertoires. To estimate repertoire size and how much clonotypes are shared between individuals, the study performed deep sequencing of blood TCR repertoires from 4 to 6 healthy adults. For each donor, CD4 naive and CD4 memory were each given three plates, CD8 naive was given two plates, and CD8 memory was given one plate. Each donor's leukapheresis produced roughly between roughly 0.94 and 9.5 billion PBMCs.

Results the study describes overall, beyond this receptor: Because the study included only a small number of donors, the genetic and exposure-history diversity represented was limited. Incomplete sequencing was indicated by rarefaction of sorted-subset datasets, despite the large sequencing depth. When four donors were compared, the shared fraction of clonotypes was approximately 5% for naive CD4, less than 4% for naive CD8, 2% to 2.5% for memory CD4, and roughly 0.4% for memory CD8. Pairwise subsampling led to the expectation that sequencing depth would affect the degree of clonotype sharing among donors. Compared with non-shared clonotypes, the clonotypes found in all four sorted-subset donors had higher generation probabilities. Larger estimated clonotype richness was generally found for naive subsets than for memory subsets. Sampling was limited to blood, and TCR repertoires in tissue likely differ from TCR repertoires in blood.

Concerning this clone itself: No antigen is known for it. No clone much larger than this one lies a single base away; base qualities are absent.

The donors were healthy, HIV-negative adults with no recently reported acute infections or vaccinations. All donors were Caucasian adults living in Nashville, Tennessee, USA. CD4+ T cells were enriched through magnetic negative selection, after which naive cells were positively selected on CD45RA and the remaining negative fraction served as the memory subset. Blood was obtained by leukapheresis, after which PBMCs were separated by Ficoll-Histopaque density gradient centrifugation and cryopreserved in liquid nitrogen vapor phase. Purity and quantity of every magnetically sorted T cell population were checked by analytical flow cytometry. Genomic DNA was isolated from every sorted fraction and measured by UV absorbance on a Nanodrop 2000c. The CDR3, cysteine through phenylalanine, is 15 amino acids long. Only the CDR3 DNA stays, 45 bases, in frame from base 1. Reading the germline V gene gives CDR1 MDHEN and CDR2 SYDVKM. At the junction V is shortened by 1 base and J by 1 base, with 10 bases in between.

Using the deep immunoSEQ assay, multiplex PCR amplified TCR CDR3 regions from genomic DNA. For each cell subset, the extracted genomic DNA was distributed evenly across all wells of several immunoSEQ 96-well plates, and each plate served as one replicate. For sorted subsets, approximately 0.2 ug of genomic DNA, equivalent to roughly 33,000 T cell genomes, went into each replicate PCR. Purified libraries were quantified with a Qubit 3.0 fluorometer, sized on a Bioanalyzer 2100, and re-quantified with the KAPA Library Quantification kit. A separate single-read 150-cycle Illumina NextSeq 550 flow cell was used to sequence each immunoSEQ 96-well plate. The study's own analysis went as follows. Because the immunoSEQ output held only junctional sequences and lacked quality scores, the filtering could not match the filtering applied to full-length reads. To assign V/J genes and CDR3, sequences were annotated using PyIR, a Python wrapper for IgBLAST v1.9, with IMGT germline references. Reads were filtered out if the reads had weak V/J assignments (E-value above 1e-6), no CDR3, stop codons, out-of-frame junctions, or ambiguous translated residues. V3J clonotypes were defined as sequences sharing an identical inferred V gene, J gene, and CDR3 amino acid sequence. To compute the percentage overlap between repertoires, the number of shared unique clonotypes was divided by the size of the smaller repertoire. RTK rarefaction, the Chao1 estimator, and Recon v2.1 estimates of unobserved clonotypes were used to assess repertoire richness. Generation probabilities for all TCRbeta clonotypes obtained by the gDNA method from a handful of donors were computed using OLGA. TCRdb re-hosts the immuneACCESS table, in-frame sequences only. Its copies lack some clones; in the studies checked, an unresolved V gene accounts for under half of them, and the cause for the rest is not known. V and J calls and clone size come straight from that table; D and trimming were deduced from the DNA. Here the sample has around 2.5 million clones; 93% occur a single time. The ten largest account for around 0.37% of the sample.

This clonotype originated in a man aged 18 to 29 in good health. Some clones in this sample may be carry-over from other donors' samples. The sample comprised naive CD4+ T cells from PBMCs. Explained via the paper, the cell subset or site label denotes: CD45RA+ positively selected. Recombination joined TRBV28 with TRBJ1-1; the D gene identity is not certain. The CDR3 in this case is CASSLLATSNTEAFF. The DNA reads TGTGCCAGCAGTTTATTGGCCACTTCGAACACTGAAGCTTTCTTT.